This T cell receptor (beta chain) was recorded in a study of T cell changes during pregnancy in multiple sclerosis. The CDR3 runs 13 residues. The V segment lost 4 bases and the J segment 3 bases; nucleotides outside the gene matches: 0. The germline CDR1 and CDR2 sequences are SGHNT and YYREEE (reference sequence). The method was immunoSEQ multiplex PCR; TCRdb's version includes in-frame clones alone and lacks a portion of them. The sample has 100,000 or so clones; 90% to 95% are singletons. The TCR was taken from a female donor with multiple sclerosis, enrolled in a pregnancy study. The rearrangement uses TRBV5-4 and TRBJ2-1, with 8 bases matching TRBD2. The sequencing here drew on peripheral blood, taken in the second trimester of pregnancy. CDR3 loop: CASSSGGYNEQFF. In DNA form, the CDR3 reads TGTGCCAGCAGCAGCGGGGGCTACAATGAGCAGTTCTTC.